This record concerns one TCR beta chain sequence. The antigen is unknown. V lost 4 bases, J lost 3 bases, and 9 bases lay in between. The CDR3 loop spans 14 amino acids. Germline CDR1 is ENHRY and CDR2 is SYGVKD. All of the donors were Caucasians in good health. The data are from a study of identical twins. Study-wide findings and caveats: There was an excess of low generation probability in the out-of-frame alpha sequences that twins shared.

Unique molecular identifiers were present on cDNA, and template switching added a universal primer site. TCRdb re-called the 5' RACE reads with MiXCR, one entry per CDR3 protein. The table shows 700,000 to 950,000 distinct CDR3 sequences, with more than 9% occurring only once. This sample was also put to use in a study of yellow fever vaccine responses in identical twins.

Specimen: PBMCs. The clonotype comes from a woman in her late teens or twenties in good health. This sequence joins TRBV10-3 and TRBJ2-2, with a weak D call TRBD2 (5 bases). The CDR3 spells CAISATSHTGELFF. The CDR3 DNA sequence: TGTGCCATCAGTGCAACTAGTCACACCGGGGAGCTGTTTTTT.